The clone carrying this T cell receptor (beta chain) was seen more than once but under ten times. Its target is not known. Germline values: CDR1 LGHDT, CDR2 YNNKEL (reference sequence). V lost 6 bases and J 0 bases, leaving 9 bases between the germline ends. This CDR3 has 14 amino acids. Regions amplified from RNA transcripts were the TCR beta CDR3 regions. Primed by the HTBI set, a first-round RT-PCR was run on the TCR CDR3. TCRdb analysed the multiplex PCR reads with MiXCR anew, one entry per CDR3 protein. The data hold over 550,000 distinct CDR3 sequences, with 16% observed a single time. This entry is derived from a study of T cells in Graves' hyperthyroidism and ophthalmopathy. Findings and limits, study-wide: Onset of ophthalmopathy came a median 6.5 months after the model predicted it.

Sequenced material: blood. This clonotype was obtained from a woman aged 18-29 years with Graves' hyperthyroidism. The chain recombines TRBV3-1 with TRBJ1-3; perhaps TRBD1 as D (5 bases). The CDR3 protein is CASRPTGSGNTIYF. The CDR3 nucleotides read TGTGCCAGCAGACCCACAGGCTCTGGAAACACCATATATTTT.